This TCR beta chain was found in a study of shared clonotypes between healthy human individuals. Clones were read by immunoSEQ multiplex PCR, and TCRdb kept only the in-frame ones, dropping some. This table holds 2 million to 2.5 million clones, 92% found once. Concerning this clone itself: What it binds is unknown.

In the CD4+ fraction, cells were divided into CD45RA+ naive and CD45RA-negative memory subsets. Study-level points and caveats: The authors expected sequencing depth to affect clonotype sharing among donors. In contrast to clonotypes shared by all four donors, non-shared clonotypes had lower generation probabilities.

Losses at the gene ends were 5 bases for V and 0 bases for J; bases not matched to a gene: 6. The CDR3 has 15 amino acids. Germline V gene lookup returns CDR1 MGHRA and CDR2 YSYEKL. The sequence derives from a young man in good health. Some clones in this sample may be carry-over from other donors' samples. Sequenced: naive CD4+ T cells from PBMCs. As for subset: CD45RA+ positively selected. V is TRBV4-1 and J is TRBJ1-2; 7 bases fit TRBD1. CDR3 nucleotide sequence: TGCGCCAGCAGCGCACAGGGGCGAACTAACTATGGCTACACCTTC. This sequence encodes CASSAQGRTNYGYTF.